This T cell receptor (beta chain) was profiled in a study of cytomegalovirus exposure and HLA in healthy donors. Germline V lookup: CDR1 SGHVS, CDR2 FQNEAQ. Between the trimmed V and J ends, which lost 0 bases and 4 bases, there was a span of 7 bases. The CDR3 extends over 13 amino acids. This clone has only a few counts. 60 Vbeta and 13 Jbeta primers were used in PCR. The method was immunoSEQ multiplex PCR; TCRdb's version includes in-frame clones alone and lacks a portion of them. The table includes 160,000 or so clones, approximately 79% detected once. Sequencing was done on a sample of PBMCs. The chain has TRBV7-8 and TRBJ2-7; D remains ambiguous. The source of this sequence is a man aged 35-49 years in good health and CMV-seronegative. The CDR3 coding sequence is TGTGCCAGCAGCTTAGCTCGTCAGTACGAGCAGTACTTC. This codes for CASSLARQYEQYF.